The 14 T cell receptor beta chains presented below share a single source sample, sequenced in a study of molecular identifiers for immune sequencing clone quantification. TCRdb itself ran the PCR reads through MiXCR, one entry per CDR3 protein. The sample records about 510,000 distinct CDR3 sequences, over 20% being singletons. The sequenced sample consisted of naive CD8+ T cells from blood, with Jurkat cell RNA spiked in. Stated subset: FACS-sorted CD8+CD4-CCR7+CD45RA+ naive T cells. The receptors were gathered from a human donor in good health. Some libraries in this study had Jurkat cell RNA spiked in.

This clonotype was detected many times. The CDR3 nucleotides are TGTGCCAGCAGTTCCGTAGCGGGGGCCTTCTACAATGAGCAGTTCTTC. Translated: CASSSVAGAFYNEQFF. This sequence joins TRBV12-3 or TRBV12-4 and TRBJ2-1; 9 positions match TRBD2. CDR3 size: 16 residues. J was trimmed by 3 bases and V by 4 bases; bases with no gene match: 7.

In this sample, this clonotype turned up a few times. The gene calls are TRBV20-1 and TRBJ1-1; D gene unclear. This CDR3 is 13 amino acids long. The germline V gene encodes CDR1 DFQATT and CDR2 SNEGSKA (reference sequence). The V end lost 0 bases, the J end lost 4 bases, and 9 bases lay between the germline ends. This CDR3 reads CSARDHVSTEAFF. Written as DNA, the CDR3 is TGCAGTGCTAGAGATCACGTGAGCACTGAAGCTTTCTTT.

This clonotype was observed at least ten times. The chain carries TRBV29-1 and TRBJ2-3; TRBD1 matches 10 bases. V gave up 7 bases and J gave up 3 bases; unmatched junction bases: 13. The CDR3 totals 16 residues. Per the germline V gene, CDR1 is SQVTM and CDR2 is ANQGSEA. The CDR3 loop reads CSARRWDRGSTDTQYF. As DNA, the CDR3 is TGCAGCGCCCGAAGGTGGGACAGGGGTTCTACAGATACGCAGTATTTT.

This chain uses TRBV27 with TRBJ2-3; 12 bases match TRBD2. This CDR3 is 17 amino acids long. The V segment lost 5 bases and the J segment 2 bases; nucleotides outside the gene matches: 8. Germline V gene lookup returns CDR1 MNHEY and CDR2 SMNVEV (reference sequence). The chain's CDR3 is CASSPLTSGGYTDTQYF. The CDR3 region has the DNA TGTGCCAGCAGTCCCCTTACTAGCGGGGGGTACACAGATACGCAGTATTTT.

This clonotype was observed many times. The chain joins TRBV6-6 to TRBJ2-7; D unclear. V lost 5 bases and J 0 bases, leaving 14 bases between the germline ends. Germline V gene lookup returns CDR1 MNHNY and CDR2 SVGAGI (reference sequence). This CDR3 region has 15 residues. The CDR3 DNA reads TGTGCCAGCAGTGGCTTCCGGGCGAGCTCCTACGAGCAGTACTTC. Protein product: CASSGFRASSYEQYF.

The rearrangement uses TRBV6-2 or TRBV6-3 and TRBJ1-2; D gene uncertain. Per the germline V gene, CDR1 is MNHEY and CDR2 is SVGEGT. The CDR3 has 15 amino acids. V was trimmed by 6 bases and J by 4 bases, leaving 18 bases between them. CDR3 residues: CASSPAVLIPYGYTF. The CDR3 bases are TGTGCCAGCAGCCCCGCCGTGCTAATTCCCTATGGCTACACCTTC.

This clonotype was counted only a few times. The V and J genes are TRBV27 and TRBJ2-6; TRBD1 agrees at 7 bases. The ends lost 5 bases at V and 3 bases at J; junction bases unmatched: 7. This CDR3 has 16 amino acids. Germline V gives CDR1 MNHEY, CDR2 SMNVEV (reference sequence). CDR3 sequence (DNA): TGTGCCAGCAGTACACAGGGGTGGAATGGGGCCAACGTCCTGACTTTC. Translating gives CASSTQGWNGANVLTF.

This chain links TRBV20-1 with TRBJ2-5, with D possibly being TRBD2 (5 bases). The CDR3 loop spans 18 amino acids. Germline V gene data show CDR1 as DFQATT and CDR2 as SNEGSKA (reference sequence). V was cut by 5 bases and J by 5 bases, with 30 bases left in between. The CDR3 is CSAPPIGTGGHVVETQYF. CDR3 bases: TGCAGTGCTCCCCCCATTGGCACTGGCGGGCACGTGGTGGAGACCCAGTACTTC.

V is TRBV28 and J is TRBJ2-7; D might be TRBD1 or TRBD2, each matching 6 bases. Trimming removed 6 bases from V and 2 bases from J, with 20 bases in between. Germline loops: CDR1 MDHEN, CDR2 SYDVKM. This CDR3 spans 16 amino acids. The CDR3 loop is CASSPVGGRVPYEQYF. DNA for the CDR3: TGTGCCAGCAGCCCCGTGGGGGGCAGGGTCCCCTACGAGCAGTACTTC.

This clonotype occurred many times. J is TRBJ1-5 and V is TRBV12-3 or TRBV12-4; 9 nucleotides match TRBD1. Trimming removed 7 bases from V and 5 bases from J; junction bases left unmatched: 9. The CDR3 loop spans 15 amino acids. CDR3 amino acids: CASTHSGTGYQPQHF. In DNA form, the CDR3 reads TGTGCCAGCACCCACTCTGGGACAGGGTATCAGCCCCAGCATTTT.

This clonotype was seen ten or more times. The chain uses TRBV7-9 and TRBJ1-4; the D gene is possibly TRBD1 (6 bases). CDR3 length: 15 residues. The germline CDR1 and CDR2 sequences are SEHNR and FQNEAQ (reference sequence). The V and J ends lost 5 bases and 8 bases respectively, with 18 bases between them. CDR3 loop: CASSSHGGPSEKLFF. In DNA form, the CDR3 reads TGTGCCAGCAGCAGCCACGGGGGGCCGAGCGAAAAACTGTTTTTT.

The chain combines TRBV6-1 with TRBJ1-1; D possibly corresponds to TRBD1 (5 bases). The CDR3 is 15 amino acids. Germline loops: CDR1 MNHNS, CDR2 SASEGT. The ends were cut back, 5 bases at V and 0 bases at J, with 13 bases in the middle. The CDR3 nucleotides are TGTGCCAGCAGTAGCCGGGACGACGTGAACACTGAAGCTTTCTTT. It encodes CASSSRDDVNTEAFF.

This clonotype was seen at least ten times. At one of its ends the junction is not consistent with the germline gene, which may arise from a read error. The rearrangement joins TRBV23-1 to TRBJ2-4, with D possibly TRBD2 on 6 matching bases. TRBV23-1 belongs to the ORF category, with a function that is uncertain. The CDR3 loop spans 11 amino acids. CDR3: CASRQPLGGNF. CDR3 coding DNA: TGCGCCAGCAGGCAGCCGTTGGGGGGAAACTTC.

As for this clonotype: A much bigger clone sits one base away, suggesting this may be a read error. V usage is TRBV20-1 and J usage is TRBJ2-7; unclear D gene. CDR3 length equals 14 residues. From germline, CDR1 is DFQATT and CDR2 SNEGSKA (reference sequence). The CDR3 region has the DNA TGCAGTCCCCGAGTCCGAGGCGTCTCCTACGGGCAGTACTTC. Encoded protein: CSPRVRGVSYGQYF.